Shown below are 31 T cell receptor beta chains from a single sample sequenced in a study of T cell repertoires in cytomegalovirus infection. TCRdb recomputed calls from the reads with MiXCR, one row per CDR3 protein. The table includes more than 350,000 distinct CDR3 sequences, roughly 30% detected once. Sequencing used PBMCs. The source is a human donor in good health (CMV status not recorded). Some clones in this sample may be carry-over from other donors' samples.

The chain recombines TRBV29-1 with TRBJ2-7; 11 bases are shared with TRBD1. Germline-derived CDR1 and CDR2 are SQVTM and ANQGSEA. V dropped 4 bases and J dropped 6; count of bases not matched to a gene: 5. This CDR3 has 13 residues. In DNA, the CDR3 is TGCAGCGTTGCGGGACAGGGGGTCGGCGAGCAGTACTTC. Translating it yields CSVAGQGVGEQYF.

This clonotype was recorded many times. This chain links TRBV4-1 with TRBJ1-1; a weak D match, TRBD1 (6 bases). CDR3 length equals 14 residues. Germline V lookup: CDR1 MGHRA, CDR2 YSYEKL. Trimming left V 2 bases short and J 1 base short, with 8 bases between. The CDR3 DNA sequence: TGCGCCAGCAGCCAAAGGGGGGGGAACACTGAAGCTTTCTTT. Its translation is CASSQRGGNTEAFF.

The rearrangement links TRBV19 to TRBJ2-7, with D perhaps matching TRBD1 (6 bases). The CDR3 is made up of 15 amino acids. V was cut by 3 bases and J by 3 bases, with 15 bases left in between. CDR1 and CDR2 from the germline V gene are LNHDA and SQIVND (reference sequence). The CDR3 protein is CASSISQGSFYEQYF. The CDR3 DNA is TGTGCCAGTAGTATCTCTCAGGGGAGTTTCTACGAGCAGTACTTC.

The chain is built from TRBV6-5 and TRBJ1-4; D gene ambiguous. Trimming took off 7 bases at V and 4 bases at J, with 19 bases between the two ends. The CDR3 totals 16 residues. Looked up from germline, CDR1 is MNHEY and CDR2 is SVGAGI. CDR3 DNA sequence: TGTGCCAGCACCGACTCGTGGGCTCGGCGTAATGAAAAACTGTTTTTT. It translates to CASTDSWARRNEKLFF.

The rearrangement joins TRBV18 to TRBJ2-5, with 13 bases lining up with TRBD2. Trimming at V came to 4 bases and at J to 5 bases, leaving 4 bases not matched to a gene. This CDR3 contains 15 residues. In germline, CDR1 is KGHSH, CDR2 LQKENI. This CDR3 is CASSLRTSGGETQYF. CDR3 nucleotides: TGTGCCAGCTCACTCCGGACTAGCGGGGGCGAGACCCAGTACTTC.

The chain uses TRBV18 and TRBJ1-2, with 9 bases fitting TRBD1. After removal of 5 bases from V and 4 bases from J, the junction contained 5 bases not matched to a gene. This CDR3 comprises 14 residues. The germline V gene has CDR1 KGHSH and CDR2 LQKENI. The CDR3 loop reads CASSSQGASYGYTF. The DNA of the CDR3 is TGTGCCAGCTCATCACAGGGGGCAAGCTATGGCTACACCTTC.

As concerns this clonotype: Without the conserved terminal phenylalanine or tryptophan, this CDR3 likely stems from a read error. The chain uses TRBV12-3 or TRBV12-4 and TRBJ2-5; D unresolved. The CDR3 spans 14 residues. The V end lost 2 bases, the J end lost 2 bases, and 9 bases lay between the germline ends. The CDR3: CASSLTRLQETQYL. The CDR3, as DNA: TGTGCCAGCAGTTTAACCCGATTACAAGAGACCCAGTACTTA.

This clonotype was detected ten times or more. CDR3 nucleotides: TGTGCCAGCAGTTACGGACAGGGTTCTAATGAAAAACTGTTTTTT. Its protein product is CASSYGQGSNEKLFF. The V gene is TRBV12-3 or TRBV12-4, the J gene TRBJ1-4; 8 nucleotides align to TRBD1. Trimming removed 4 bases from V and 3 bases from J; junction bases left unmatched: 4. There are 15 residues in the CDR3.

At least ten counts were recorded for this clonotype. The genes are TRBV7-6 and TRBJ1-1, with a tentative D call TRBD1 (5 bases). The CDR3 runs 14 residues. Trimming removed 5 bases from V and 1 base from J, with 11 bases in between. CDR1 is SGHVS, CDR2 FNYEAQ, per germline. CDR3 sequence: CASSPRGENTEAFF. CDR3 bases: TGTGCCAGCAGCCCTCGGGGGGAGAACACTGAAGCTTTCTTT.

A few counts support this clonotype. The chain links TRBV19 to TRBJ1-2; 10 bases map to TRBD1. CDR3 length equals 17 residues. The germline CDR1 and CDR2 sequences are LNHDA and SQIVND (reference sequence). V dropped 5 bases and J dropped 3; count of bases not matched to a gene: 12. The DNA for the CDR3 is TGTGCCAGTAGTCTGCTATTACAGACAGGGGGCGACTATGGCTACACCTTC. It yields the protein CASSLLLQTGGDYGYTF.

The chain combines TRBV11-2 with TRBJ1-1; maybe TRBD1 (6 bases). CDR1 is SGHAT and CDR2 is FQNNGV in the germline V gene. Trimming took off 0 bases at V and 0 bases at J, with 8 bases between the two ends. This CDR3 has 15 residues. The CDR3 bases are TGTGCCAGCAGCTTAGAGAGGGACATGAACACTGAAGCTTTCTTT. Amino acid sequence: CASSLERDMNTEAFF.

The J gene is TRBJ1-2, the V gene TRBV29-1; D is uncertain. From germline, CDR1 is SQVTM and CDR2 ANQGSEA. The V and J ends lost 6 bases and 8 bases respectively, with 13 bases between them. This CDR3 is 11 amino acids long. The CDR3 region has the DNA TGCAGCGTCTACGCGATCTGGGGCTACACCTTC. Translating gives CSVYAIWGYTF.

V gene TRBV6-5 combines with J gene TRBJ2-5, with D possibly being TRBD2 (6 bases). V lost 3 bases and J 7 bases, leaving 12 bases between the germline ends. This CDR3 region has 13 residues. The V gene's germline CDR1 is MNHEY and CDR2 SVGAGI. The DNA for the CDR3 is TGTGCCAGCAGTTATGGTCCGGAGGGGACCCAGTACTTC. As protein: CASSYGPEGTQYF.

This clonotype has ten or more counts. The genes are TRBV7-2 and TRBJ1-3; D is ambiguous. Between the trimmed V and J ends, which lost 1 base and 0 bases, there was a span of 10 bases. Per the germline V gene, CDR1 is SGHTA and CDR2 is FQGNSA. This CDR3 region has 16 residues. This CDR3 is CASSLDQRASGNTIYF. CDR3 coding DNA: TGTGCCAGCAGCTTAGATCAAAGAGCCTCTGGAAACACCATATATTTT.

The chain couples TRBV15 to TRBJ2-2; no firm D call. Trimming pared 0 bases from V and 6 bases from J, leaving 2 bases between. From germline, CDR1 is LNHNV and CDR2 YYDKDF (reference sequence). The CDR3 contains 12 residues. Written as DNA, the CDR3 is TGTGCCACCAGCAGAGATGCCGGGGAGCTGTTTTTT. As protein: CATSRDAGELFF.

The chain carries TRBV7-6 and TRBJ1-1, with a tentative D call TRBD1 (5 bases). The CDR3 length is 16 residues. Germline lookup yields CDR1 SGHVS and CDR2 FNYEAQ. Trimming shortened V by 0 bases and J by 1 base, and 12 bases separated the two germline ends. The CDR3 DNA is TGTGCCAGCAGCTTAGCGGTTAGACAGCCGAACACTGAAGCTTTCTTT. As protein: CASSLAVRQPNTEAFF.

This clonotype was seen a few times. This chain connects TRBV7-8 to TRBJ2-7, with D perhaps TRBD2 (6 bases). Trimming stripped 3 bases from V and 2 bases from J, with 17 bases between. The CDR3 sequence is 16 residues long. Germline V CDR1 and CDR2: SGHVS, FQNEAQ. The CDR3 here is CASSFPSGTAPYEQYF. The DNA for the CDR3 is TGTGCCAGCAGCTTTCCTTCCGGGACTGCCCCCTACGAGCAGTACTTC.

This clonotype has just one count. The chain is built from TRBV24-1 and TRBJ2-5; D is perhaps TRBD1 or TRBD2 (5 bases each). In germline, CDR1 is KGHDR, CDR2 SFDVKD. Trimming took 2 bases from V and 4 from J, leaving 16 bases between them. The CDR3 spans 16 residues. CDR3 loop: CATSDSGAQETETQYF. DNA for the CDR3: TGTGCCACCAGTGATTCCGGGGCCCAAGAAACAGAGACCCAGTACTTC.

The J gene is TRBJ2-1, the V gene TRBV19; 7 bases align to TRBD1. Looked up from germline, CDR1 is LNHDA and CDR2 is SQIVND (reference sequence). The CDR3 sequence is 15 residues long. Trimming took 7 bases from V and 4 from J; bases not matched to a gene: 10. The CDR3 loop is CASNSWWGQYNEQFF. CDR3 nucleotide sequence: TGTGCCAGTAACTCCTGGTGGGGACAGTACAATGAGCAGTTCTTC.

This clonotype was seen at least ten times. The CDR3 bases are TGTGCCAGCAGCTTAGGACAAGTACAAGAGACCCAGTACTTC. Encoded protein: CASSLGQVQETQYF. This chain connects TRBV5-4 to TRBJ2-5, with D perhaps TRBD1 (5 bases). Trimming pared 2 bases from V and 2 bases from J, leaving 10 bases between. Germline V lookup: CDR1 SGHNT, CDR2 YYREEE (reference sequence). This CDR3 is built from 14 residues.

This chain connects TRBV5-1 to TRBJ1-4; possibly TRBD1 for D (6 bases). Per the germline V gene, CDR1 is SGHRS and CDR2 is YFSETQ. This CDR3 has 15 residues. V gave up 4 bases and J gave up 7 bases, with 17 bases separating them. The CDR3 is CASSPEGVNGEKLFF. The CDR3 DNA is TGCGCCAGCAGCCCCGAGGGGGTGAATGGTGAAAAACTGTTTTTT.

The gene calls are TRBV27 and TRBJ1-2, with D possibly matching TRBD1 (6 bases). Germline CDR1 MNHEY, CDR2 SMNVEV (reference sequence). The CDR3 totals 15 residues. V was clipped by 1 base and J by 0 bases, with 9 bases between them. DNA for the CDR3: TGTGCCAGCAGTTTATTGGGGGGCACTAACTATGGCTACACCTTC. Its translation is CASSLLGGTNYGYTF.

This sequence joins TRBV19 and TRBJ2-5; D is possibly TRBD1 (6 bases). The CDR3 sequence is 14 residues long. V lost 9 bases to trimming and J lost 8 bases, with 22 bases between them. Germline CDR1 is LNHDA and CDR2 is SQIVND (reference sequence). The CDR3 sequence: CASRPEDSLGTQYF. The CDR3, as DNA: TGTGCCAGCCGACCCGAGGACAGCTTGGGAACCCAGTACTTC.

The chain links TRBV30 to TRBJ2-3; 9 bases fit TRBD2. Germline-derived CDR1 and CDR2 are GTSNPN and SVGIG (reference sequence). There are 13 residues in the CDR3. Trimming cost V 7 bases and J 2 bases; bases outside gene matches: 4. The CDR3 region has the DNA TGTGCCTCCTTAGCGGGGGTCACAGATACGCAGTATTTT. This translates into CASLAGVTDTQYF.

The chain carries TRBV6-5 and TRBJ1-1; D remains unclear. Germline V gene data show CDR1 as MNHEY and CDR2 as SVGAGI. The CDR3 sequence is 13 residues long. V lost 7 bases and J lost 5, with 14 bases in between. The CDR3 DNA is TGTGCCAGCATACCTGGGCCGGGAACTGAAGCTTTCTTT. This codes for CASIPGPGTEAFF.

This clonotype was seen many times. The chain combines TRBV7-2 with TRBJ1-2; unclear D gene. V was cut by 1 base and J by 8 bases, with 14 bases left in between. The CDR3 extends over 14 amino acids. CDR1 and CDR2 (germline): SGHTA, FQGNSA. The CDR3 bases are TGTGCCAGCAGCTTAGGACGGCAGACATACGGCTACACCTTC. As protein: CASSLGRQTYGYTF.

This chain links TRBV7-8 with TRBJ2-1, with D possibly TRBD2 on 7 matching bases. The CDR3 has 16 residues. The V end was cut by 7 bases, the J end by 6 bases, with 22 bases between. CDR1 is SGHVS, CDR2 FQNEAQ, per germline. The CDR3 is CASTTSEGGPSNEQFF. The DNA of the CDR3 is TGTGCCAGCACCACATCAGAGGGGGGGCCTAGCAATGAGCAGTTCTTC.

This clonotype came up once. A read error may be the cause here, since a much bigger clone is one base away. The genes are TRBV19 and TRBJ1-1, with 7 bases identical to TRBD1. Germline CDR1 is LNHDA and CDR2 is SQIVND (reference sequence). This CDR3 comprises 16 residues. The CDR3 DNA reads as TGTACCAGTAGTACCGCCTACAGGGGCGGGAACACTGAAGCTTTCTTT. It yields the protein CTSSTAYRGGNTEAFF.

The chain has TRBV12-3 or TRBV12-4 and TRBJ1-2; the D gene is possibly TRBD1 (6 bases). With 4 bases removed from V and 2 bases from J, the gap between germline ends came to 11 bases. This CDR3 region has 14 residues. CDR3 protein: CASSSSGANYGYTF. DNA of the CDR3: TGTGCCAGCAGTTCCTCAGGGGCCAACTATGGCTACACCTTC.

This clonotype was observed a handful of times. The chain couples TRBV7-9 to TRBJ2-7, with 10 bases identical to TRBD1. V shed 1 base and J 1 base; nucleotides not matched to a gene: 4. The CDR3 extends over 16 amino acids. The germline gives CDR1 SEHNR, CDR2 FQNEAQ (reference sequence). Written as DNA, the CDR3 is TGTGCCAGCAGCTTAGTGGGACAGGGGTCTTCCTACGAGCAGTACTTC. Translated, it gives CASSLVGQGSSYEQYF.

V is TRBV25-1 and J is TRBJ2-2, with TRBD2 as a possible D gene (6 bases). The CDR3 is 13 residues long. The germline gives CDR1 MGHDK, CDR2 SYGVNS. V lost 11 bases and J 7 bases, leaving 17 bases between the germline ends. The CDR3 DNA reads TGTGCCCGTTGGGGGGTTGAAGGCGGGGAGCTGTTTTTT. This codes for CARWGVEGGELFF.